These 11 T cell receptor beta chains originate from one sample sequenced in a study of graft-versus-host responses after intestinal transplantation. No antigen has been identified for these receptors. Libraries were prepared by immunoSEQ multiplex PCR; TCRdb keeps only in-frame clonotypes and omits some of them. The sample lists 90,000 to 150,000 clones, approximately 95% occurring once. The material was unstimulated CD8+ T cells sorted from spleen or lymph node cells, obtained before intestinal transplant. The receptor source for this set is a human donor who received an intestinal transplant.

This clone was observed once. The rearrangement joins TRBV28 to TRBJ2-1; TRBD1 matches 9 bases. The CDR3 is 16 residues long. The V gene end was trimmed by 1 base and the J gene end by 5 bases; junction bases not matched to a gene: 6. CDR1 is MDHEN, CDR2 SYDVKM, per germline. The CDR3: CASSLLTGGLNNEQFF. CDR3 in DNA: TGTGCCAGCAGTTTATTGACAGGGGGACTCAACAATGAGCAGTTCTTC.

The V gene is TRBV4-3, the J gene TRBJ1-1; D unresolved. Deletions cut 1 base from V and 1 base from J, with 10 bases between. This CDR3 has 15 residues. Germline-derived CDR1 and CDR2 are LGHNA and YSLEER. In DNA, the CDR3 is TGCGCCAGCAGCCAAGGGATCGGCGAGAACACTGAAGCTTTCTTT. The encoded protein is CASSQGIGENTEAFF.

The gene calls are TRBV30 and TRBJ2-1, with 10 bases identical to TRBD2. Germline lookup yields CDR1 GTSNPN and CDR2 SVGIG (reference sequence). V shed 4 bases and J 3 bases; nucleotides not matched to a gene: 6. This CDR3 is 15 amino acids long. The CDR3 loop is CAWTPSGSFYNEQFF. CDR3 coding DNA: TGTGCCTGGACCCCTAGCGGGAGCTTCTACAATGAGCAGTTCTTC.

The V call is TRBV7-2, the J call TRBJ2-1; 9 nucleotides match TRBD2. The CDR3 is 17 amino acids. V lost 1 base and J lost 3; bases outside the gene matches: 7. Germline-derived CDR1 and CDR2 are SGHTA and FQGNSA. The CDR3 coding sequence is TGTGCCAGCAGCTTAGGACTAGCGGAGCCGGACTACAATGAGCAGTTCTTC. Amino acid sequence: CASSLGLAEPDYNEQFF.

Written as DNA, the CDR3 is TGTGCCAGCTCAAAAGACAGGGTGGAAAAACTGTTTTTT. This gives the protein CASSKDRVEKLFF. The gene calls are TRBV18 and TRBJ1-4; 7 nucleotides line up with TRBD1. Losses at the gene ends were 5 bases for V and 8 bases for J; bases not matched to a gene: 5. CDR1 and CDR2 from the germline V gene are KGHSH and LQKENI. The CDR3 is 13 residues long.

The chain recombines TRBV19 with TRBJ2-1; possible D gene TRBD2, 6 bases. CDR1 is LNHDA and CDR2 is SQIVND in the germline V gene (reference sequence). Trimming shortened V by 2 bases and J by 0 bases, and 8 bases separated the two germline ends. The CDR3 totals 15 residues. The CDR3: CASSISGYSYNEQFF. Here the CDR3 DNA reads TGTGCCAGTAGTATAAGCGGGTACTCCTACAATGAGCAGTTCTTC.

Details on this clone: At one of its ends the junction is not consistent with the germline gene, which may arise from a read error. V and J are TRBV13 and TRBJ2-3; D is unclear. Germline V lookup: CDR1 PRHDT, CDR2 FYEKMQ (reference sequence). This CDR3 is built from 14 residues. The CDR3 sequence is CASSLGTGTDTQYF. As DNA, the CDR3 is TGTGCCAGCAGTTTAGGAACTGGTACAGATACGCAGTATTTT.

The count of this clone is one. The chain has TRBV7-3 and TRBJ2-7; D is perhaps TRBD1 or TRBD2 (6 bases each). Trimming took off 0 bases at V and 2 bases at J, with 14 bases between the two ends. The V gene's germline CDR1 is SGHTA and CDR2 FQGTGA. The CDR3 contains 16 residues. CDR3 DNA sequence: TGTGCCAGCAGCTTAACGAGGGGGGACTTTCCCTACGAGCAGTACTTC. It encodes CASSLTRGDFPYEQYF.

This chain links TRBV25-1 with TRBJ1-2, with D maybe TRBD1 (6 bases). With 2 bases removed from V and 3 bases from J, the gap between germline ends came to 16 bases. The CDR3 length is 16 residues. Germline assignment: CDR1 MGHDK and CDR2 SYGVNS. In DNA, the CDR3 is TGTGCCAGCAGTGAAAGTTTGGCAGGGGAGGACTATGGCTACACCTTC. This encodes CASSESLAGEDYGYTF.

The chain uses TRBV25-1 and TRBJ2-1, with 9 bases that match TRBD1. CDR1 MGHDK and CDR2 SYGVNS come from the germline V gene. The CDR3 has 15 residues. V trimming: 1 base; J trimming: 8 bases; junction bases outside the gene matches: 6. CDR3 DNA: TGTGCCAGCAGTGAATTTGGGACAGGGAGGGATGAGCAGTTCTTC. It yields the protein CASSEFGTGRDEQFF.

The rearrangement joins TRBV19 to TRBJ1-1, with TRBD1 matching 8 bases. Germline CDR1 LNHDA, CDR2 SQIVND (reference sequence). V gave up 5 bases and J gave up 2 bases; unmatched junction bases: 7. This CDR3 region has 15 residues. CDR3 DNA sequence: TGTGCCAGTAGTCGGACAGGGACAGGAAACACTGAAGCTTTCTTT. Encoded protein: CASSRTGTGNTEAFF.